The next 8 T cell receptor beta chains were all read from a single sample in a study of cytomegalovirus exposure and HLA in healthy donors. The PCR ran on 60 Vbeta and 13 Jbeta primers. Method: immunoSEQ multiplex PCR; TCRdb's copy keeps in-frame clones and lacks some. The sample shows 150,000 or so clones, around 82% of them seen only once. The specimen was PBMCs. All receptors derive from a man aged 25-45 years in good health and CMV-seronegative.

V usage is TRBV7-2 and J usage is TRBJ2-3, with 8 bases that match TRBD2. CDR1 is SGHTA, CDR2 FQGNSA, per germline. The CDR3 covers 12 residues. The V and J ends lost 5 bases and 5 bases, in that order; junction bases with no gene match: 0. CDR3 amino acids: CASSRGGDTQYF. For the CDR3, the DNA is TGTGCCAGCAGCCGGGGGGGAGATACGCAGTATTTT.

The rearrangement links TRBV10-3 to TRBJ1-3, with D maybe TRBD1 (5 bases). The CDR3 runs 12 residues. Between the trimmed V and J ends, which lost 3 bases and 11 bases, there was a span of 11 bases. Germline V gene sequence: CDR1 ENHRY, CDR2 SYGVKD. The CDR3: CAISDGPGAIYF. For the CDR3, the DNA is TGTGCCATCAGTGACGGACCGGGGGCCATATATTTT.

This chain uses TRBV7-2 with TRBJ2-7, with D possibly matching TRBD1 (6 bases). V dropped 3 bases and J dropped 3 bases, with 9 bases sitting between them. In germline, CDR1 is SGHTA, CDR2 FQGNSA. CDR3 size: 13 residues. In DNA form, the CDR3 reads TGTGCCAGCAGCTTGGGGGCTAGCTACGAGCAGTACTTC. Its translation: CASSLGASYEQYF.

This chain joins TRBV5-1 and TRBJ2-7, with D tentatively TRBD1 (6 bases). The ends were cut back, 8 bases at V and 6 bases at J, with 21 bases in the middle. CDR1 is SGHRS and CDR2 is YFSETQ in the germline V gene. The length of the CDR3 is 14 residues. In DNA, the CDR3 is TGCGCCAGTTCGATCCGGGACACCTTCGCCGAGCAGTACTTC. It codes for CASSIRDTFAEQYF.

The gene calls are TRBV6-6 and TRBJ1-4, with TRBD1 matching 8 bases. V gave up 5 bases and J gave up 7 bases; unmatched junction bases: 0. Germline V gene data show CDR1 as MNHNY and CDR2 as SVGAGI (reference sequence). This CDR3 region has 12 residues. CDR3 nucleotide sequence: TGTGCCAGCAGTACAGGGGGTGAAAAACTGTTTTTT. Translating gives CASSTGGEKLFF.

The rearrangement uses TRBV7-2 and TRBJ2-1, with D perhaps TRBD1 (5 bases). The germline gives CDR1 SGHTA, CDR2 FQGNSA. The CDR3 runs 14 residues. Deletions cut 3 bases from V and 5 bases from J, with 11 bases between. As DNA, the CDR3 is TGTGCCAGCAGCTTCCGTTGGGGCGACAATGAGCAGTTCTTC. It codes for CASSFRWGDNEQFF.

This clone was detected once. The CDR3 spells CASSRDSFSIMPQHF. The CDR3 bases are TGTGCCAGCAGCAGGGACAGCTTCTCAATCATGCCCCAGCATTTT. The rearrangement joins TRBV5-8 to TRBJ1-5; 7 bases align to TRBD1. The V gene's germline CDR1 is SGHTS and CDR2 YDEGEE. The CDR3 is 15 residues long. With V trimmed by 4 bases and J by 9 bases, 13 bases remained unmatched.

V usage is TRBV19 and J usage is TRBJ2-1; tentative D call: TRBD2 (6 bases). Germline V gene lookup returns CDR1 LNHDA and CDR2 SQIVND (reference sequence). V shed 5 bases and J shed 8 bases, with 22 bases lying between them. The CDR3 has 16 residues. The CDR3, as DNA: TGTGCCAGTAGTGACATTAGCGGTCGGAGGTACGATGAGCAGTTCTTC. Translation gives CASSDISGRRYDEQFF.